These 6 T cell receptor beta chains share one sample of origin, sequenced in a study of T cell repertoires in cytomegalovirus infection. In TCRdb, the reads were re-called with MiXCR into one record per CDR3 protein. The sample contains around 570,000 distinct CDR3 sequences, 35% to 50% of which appear only once. No cognate antigen is known for these TCRs. The sequencing used cultured PBMCs, collected from culture after CMV antigen stimulation. Receptors originate from a human donor in good health (CMV status not recorded). Some clones in this sample may be carry-over from other donors' samples.

The V gene is TRBV29-1, the J gene TRBJ2-1; 10 bases agree with TRBD2. The V gene's germline CDR1 is SQVTM and CDR2 ANQGSEA. This CDR3 region has 15 residues. V shed 4 bases, J shed 8 bases, and the junction held 11 bases outside the gene matches. The DNA of the CDR3 is TGCAGCGTTGCCCCCTCGCCTAGCGGGAGTTATGAGCAGTTCTTC. It codes for CSVAPSPSGSYEQFF.

This clonotype occurred a few times. V usage is TRBV7-2 and J usage is TRBJ2-2, with D uncertain. Trimming took off 3 bases at V and 2 bases at J, with 7 bases between the two ends. The CDR3 covers 14 residues. Germline V gene data show CDR1 as SGHTA and CDR2 as FQGNSA. This CDR3 is CASSLTLNTGELFF. The CDR3 DNA reads as TGTGCCAGCAGCTTGACGCTCAACACCGGGGAGCTGTTTTTT.

This clonotype showed up just a few times. The genes are TRBV7-2 and TRBJ1-2, with a weak D call TRBD1 (5 bases). This CDR3 region has 14 residues. Germline assignment: CDR1 SGHTA and CDR2 FQGNSA. Trimming took off 5 bases at V and 4 bases at J, with 14 bases between the two ends. CDR3 residues: CASSGTAPSYGYTF. DNA for the CDR3: TGTGCCAGCAGCGGGACGGCACCATCCTATGGCTACACCTTC.

This rearrangement joins TRBV4-1 to TRBJ1-4; TRBD1 agrees at 9 bases. Germline values: CDR1 MGHRA, CDR2 YSYEKL. Trimming cost V 6 bases and J 8 bases; bases outside gene matches: 10. The CDR3 loop spans 15 amino acids. CDR3 sequence reads: CASRPPGTGREKLFF. The CDR3 DNA is TGCGCCAGCAGACCCCCCGGGACAGGGAGGGAAAAACTGTTTTTT.

This chain joins TRBV7-2 and TRBJ2-3; 7 bases map to TRBD2. The V gene's germline CDR1 is SGHTA and CDR2 FQGNSA. Trimming took 1 base from V and 2 from J; bases not matched to a gene: 6. This CDR3 spans 16 amino acids. For the CDR3, the DNA is TGTGCCAGCAGCTTAGGCCAAGCGGGGTACACAGATACGCAGTATTTT. Protein: CASSLGQAGYTDTQYF.

The chain recombines TRBV20-1 with TRBJ1-5; D remains unclear. Trimming took 3 bases from V and 0 from J, leaving 9 bases between them. The CDR3 totals 14 residues. In germline, CDR1 is DFQATT, CDR2 SNEGSKA (reference sequence). The CDR3 here is CSARVPSSNQPQHF. CDR3 coding DNA: TGCAGTGCTAGGGTCCCTAGTAGCAATCAGCCCCAGCATTTT.